This T cell receptor beta chain is drawn from a study of CD8+CD57+ T cells in acquired aplastic anemia. In the study overall: The mean DNA yield obtained from sorted CD4+ and CD8+ cells came to around 3 ug. Healthy donors had, on average, approximately 9.9 million reads for their CD4+ cells. Study-wide results and limits: The CD8+ Simpson's diversity of patients and controls was not significantly different. The number of CD8+ CDR3 sequences shared by patients and controls was twenty-nine.

For this clonotype: The target antigen is unknown. Lacking the conserved final phenylalanine or tryptophan, this CDR3 likely reflects a read error. The DNA is omitted, as the CDR3 cannot be located on it reliably, and the CDR3 follows TCRdb's listing.

The CDR3 is made up of 11 amino acids, end residues included. The V gene's germline CDR1 is ENHRY and CDR2 SYGVKD. TCR beta VDJ combinations and CDR3 sequences were profiled from genomic DNA. TCRdb ran MiXCR on the reads and lists one entry per CDR3 protein. The sample lists about 210,000 distinct CDR3 sequences; 30% to 40% were seen once. The sequencing sample was made of sorted CD4+, CD8+, or CD8+CD57+ T cells (not recorded which) from PBMCs. The sequence came from a human donor in good health, serving as a control. The genes are TRBV10-3 and TRBJ2-7; the DNA was not compared with TRBD2, the D call given in the table. CDR3 region: CAIDGVRPPVR.